What follows is one T cell receptor beta chain and its context. The CDR3 is 15 amino acids. J gave up 5 bases and V 2 bases, and 5 bases lay outside the gene matches. Germline assignment: CDR1 MNHEY and CDR2 SMNVEV (reference sequence). The source of the sample is a study of shared T cell receptors in the human thymus. TCRdb's table, derived via immunoSEQ multiplex PCR, lists solely in-frame clones and lacks some. The sample records about 500,000 clones, around 78% being singletons. This sample was also put to use in a study of human thymus T cells. That work states: Thymic resections from corrective heart surgery supplied the tissue. Gene usage for V and J segments appeared biased in thymic and blood repertoires. Highly overlapping thymic repertoires in unrelated individuals were reported by related research.

Material: thymocytes. The chain links TRBV27 to TRBJ2-7; TRBD2 matches at 11 bases. This receptor was obtained from a boy younger than two with a congenital heart defect. CDR3: CASSLTGTSGHEQYF. The CDR3 DNA reads TGTGCCAGCAGTTTAACCGGGACTAGCGGACACGAGCAGTACTTC.